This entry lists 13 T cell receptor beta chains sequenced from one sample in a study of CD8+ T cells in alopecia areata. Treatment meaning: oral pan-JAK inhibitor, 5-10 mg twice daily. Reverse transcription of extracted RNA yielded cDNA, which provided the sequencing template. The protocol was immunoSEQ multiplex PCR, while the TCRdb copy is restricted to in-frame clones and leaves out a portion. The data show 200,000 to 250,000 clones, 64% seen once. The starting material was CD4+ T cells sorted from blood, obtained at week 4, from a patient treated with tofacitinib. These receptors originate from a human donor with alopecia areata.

The CDR3 DNA sequence: TGCGCCAGCAGCTTGACCGGGGGTGGGTATAATTCACCCCTCCACTTT. It is translated as CASSLTGGGYNSPLHF. The rearrangement links TRBV5-1 to TRBJ1-6, with D possibly TRBD1 on 5 matching bases. Per the germline V gene, CDR1 is SGHRS and CDR2 is YFSETQ. The CDR3 loop spans 16 amino acids. With 1 base removed from V and 4 bases from J, the gap between germline ends came to 12 bases.

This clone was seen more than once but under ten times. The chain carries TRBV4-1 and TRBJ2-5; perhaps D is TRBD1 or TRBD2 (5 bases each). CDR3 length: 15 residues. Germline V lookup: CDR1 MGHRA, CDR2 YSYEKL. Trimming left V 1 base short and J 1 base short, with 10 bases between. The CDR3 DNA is TGCGCCAGCAGCCAAGTAGGGACCCGCCAAGAGACCCAGTACTTC. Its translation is CASSQVGTRQETQYF.

CDR3 sequence: CASSSSGGLGDTQYF. DNA of the CDR3: TGTGCCAGCAGCTCTAGCGGGGGGCTCGGAGATACGCAGTATTTT. The chain couples TRBV7-9 to TRBJ2-3; the match to TRBD2 covers 11 bases. The germline V gene has CDR1 SEHNR and CDR2 FQNEAQ (reference sequence). This CDR3 has 15 residues. Trimming removed 4 bases from V and 5 bases from J; junction bases left unmatched: 5.

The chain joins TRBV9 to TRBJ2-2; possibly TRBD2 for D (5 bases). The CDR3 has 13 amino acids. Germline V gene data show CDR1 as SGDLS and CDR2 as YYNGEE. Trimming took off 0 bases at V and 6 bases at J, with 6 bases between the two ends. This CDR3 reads CASSVASPGELFF. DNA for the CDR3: TGTGCCAGCAGCGTAGCTAGCCCCGGGGAGCTGTTTTTT.

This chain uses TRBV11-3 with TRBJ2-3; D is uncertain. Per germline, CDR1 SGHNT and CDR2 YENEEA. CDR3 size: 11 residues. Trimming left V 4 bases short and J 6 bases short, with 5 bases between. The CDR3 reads CASSSRDTQYF. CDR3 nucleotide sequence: TGTGCCAGCAGCTCCCGGGATACGCAGTATTTT.

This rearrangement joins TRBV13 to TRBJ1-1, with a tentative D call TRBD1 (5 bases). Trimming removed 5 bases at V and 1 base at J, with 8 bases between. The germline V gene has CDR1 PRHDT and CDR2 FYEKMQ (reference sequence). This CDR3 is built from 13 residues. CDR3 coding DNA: TGTGCCAGCAGCCCCGGACAGAACACTGAAGCTTTCTTT. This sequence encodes CASSPGQNTEAFF.

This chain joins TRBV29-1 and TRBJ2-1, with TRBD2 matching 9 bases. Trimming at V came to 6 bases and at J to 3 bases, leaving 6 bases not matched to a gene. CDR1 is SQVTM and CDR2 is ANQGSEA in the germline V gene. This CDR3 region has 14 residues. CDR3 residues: CSVRTSANYNEQFF. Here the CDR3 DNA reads TGCAGCGTAAGGACTAGCGCTAACTACAATGAGCAGTTCTTC.

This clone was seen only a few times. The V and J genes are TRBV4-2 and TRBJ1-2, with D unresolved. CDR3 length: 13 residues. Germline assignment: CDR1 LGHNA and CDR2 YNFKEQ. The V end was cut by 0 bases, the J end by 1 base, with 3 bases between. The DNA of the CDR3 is TGTGCCAGCAGCCAAGATCTTAACTATGGCTACACCTTC. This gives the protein CASSQDLNYGYTF.

The CDR3 is CASSQSLGSNQPQHF. CDR3 sequence (DNA): TGCGCCAGCAGCCAATCCCTGGGTAGCAATCAGCCCCAGCATTTT. The rearrangement uses TRBV4-1 and TRBJ1-5; D is unresolved. Trimming took off 2 bases at V and 0 bases at J, with 8 bases between the two ends. Germline CDR1 is MGHRA and CDR2 is YSYEKL. The CDR3 is 15 residues long.

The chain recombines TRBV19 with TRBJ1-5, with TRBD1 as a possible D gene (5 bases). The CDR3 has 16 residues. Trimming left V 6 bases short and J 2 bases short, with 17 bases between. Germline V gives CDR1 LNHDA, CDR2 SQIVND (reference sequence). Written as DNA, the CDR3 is TGTGCCAGTAGCCCAGAGGGTCAGGGAGGCAATCAGCCCCAGCATTTT. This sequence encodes CASSPEGQGGNQPQHF. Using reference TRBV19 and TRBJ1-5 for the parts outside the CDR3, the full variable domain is DGGITQSPKYLFRKEGQNVTLSCEQNLNHDAMYWYRQDPGQGLRLIYYSQIVNDFQKGDIAEGYSVSREKKESFPLTVTSAQKNPTAFYLCASSPEGQGGNQPQHFGDGTRLSIL.

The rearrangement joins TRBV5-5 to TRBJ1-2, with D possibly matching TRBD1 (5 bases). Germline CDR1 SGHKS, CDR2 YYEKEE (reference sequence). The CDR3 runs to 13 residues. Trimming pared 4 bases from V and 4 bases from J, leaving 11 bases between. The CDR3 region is CASSGTELYGYTF. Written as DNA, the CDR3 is TGTGCCAGCAGCGGGACCGAACTCTATGGCTACACCTTC.

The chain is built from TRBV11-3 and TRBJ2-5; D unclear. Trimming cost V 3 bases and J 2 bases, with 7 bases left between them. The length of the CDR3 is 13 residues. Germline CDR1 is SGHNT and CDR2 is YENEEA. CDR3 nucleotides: TGTGCCAGCAGCTTGAACCTTCAAGAGACCCAGTACTTC. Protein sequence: CASSLNLQETQYF.

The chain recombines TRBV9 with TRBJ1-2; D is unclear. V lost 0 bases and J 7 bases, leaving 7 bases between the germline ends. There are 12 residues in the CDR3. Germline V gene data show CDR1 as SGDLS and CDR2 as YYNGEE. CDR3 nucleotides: TGTGCCAGCAGCGTAGAAGTGGGTGGCTACACCTTC. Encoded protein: CASSVEVGGYTF.